This T cell receptor beta chain was sequenced for a study of T cell responses to AZD1222 COVID-19 vaccine. Losses at the gene ends were 0 bases for V and 0 bases for J; bases not matched to a gene: 15. The CDR3 contains 21 residues. Germline V gives CDR1 MNHEY, CDR2 SMNVEV (reference sequence). Some clones are missing from TCRdb's copy, which holds only in-frame ones; the method was immunoSEQ multiplex PCR. The sample shows some 170,000 clones, just over 90% of them seen only once. The TCR was taken from an adult in good health. V is TRBV27 and J is TRBJ2-1; 9 nucleotides align to TRBD1. Here the sequenced sample was peripheral blood, taken on day 0 of AZD1222 vaccination. DNA for the CDR3: TGTGCCAGCAGTTTATCCAAGGGACAGGGCAGGGCCCCTAGCTCCTACAATGAGCAGTTCTTC. Translation: CASSLSKGQGRAPSSYNEQFF.